The 3 T cell receptor beta chains listed next were all sequenced from one sample in a study of blood T cell repertoires in COVID-19 (dated by TCRdb to about 2020). Library generation was performed with the immunoSEQ multiplex PCR assay. The table comes from immuneACCESS by way of TCRdb, which keeps in-frame sequences with V and J called. Part of the clones is missing from these tables; in studies checked, under half for an unresolved V gene and the rest for unknown reasons. The sample table lists approximately 100,000 clones, 86% of them with a count of one. The ten most abundant clones make up 10% to 13% of the sample. Sequenced material: peripheral blood. The receptors derive from a man aged 50 to 60 with acute or convalescent COVID-19.

This chain links TRBV7-2 with TRBJ1-5; D not certain. Per germline, CDR1 SGHTA and CDR2 FQGNSA. The CDR3 totals 13 residues. Between the trimmed V and J ends, which lost 4 bases and 3 bases, there was a span of 7 bases. The CDR3 coding sequence is TGTGCCAGCAGCTCTCGGGTCAATCAGCCCCAGCATTTT. Amino acids: CASSSRVNQPQHF.

This chain uses TRBV7-2 with TRBJ1-5, with 12 nucleotides matching TRBD1. Germline assignment: CDR1 SGHTA and CDR2 FQGNSA. The V and J ends lost 5 bases and 3 bases, in that order; junction bases with no gene match: 8. The CDR3 consists of 17 residues. CDR3 in amino acids: CASSARGTGGSNQPQHF. CDR3 nucleotides: TGTGCCAGCAGCGCTCGCGGGACAGGGGGCTCCAATCAGCCCCAGCATTTT.

CDR3 protein: CASSQLSSGRFSYNEQFF. CDR3 sequence (DNA): TGTGCCAGCAGCCAATTATCGAGCGGGAGGTTTTCCTACAATGAGCAGTTCTTC. The chain is built from TRBV3-1 (or the pseudogene TRBV3-2) and TRBJ2-1; 9 bases agree with TRBD2. CDR1 is LGHDT, CDR2 YNNKEL, per germline (reference sequence). This CDR3 is built from 18 residues. Losses at the gene ends were 2 bases for V and 1 base for J; bases not matched to a gene: 9.